This passage covers 15 T cell receptor beta chains from one sample sequenced in a study of blood T cell repertoires in COVID-19. The data were produced by immunoSEQ multiplex PCR, yet TCRdb's version contains in-frame clones alone and is incomplete. Counted here are some 250,000 clones, 70% to 90% occurring once; the ten biggest clones make up under 2.5%. Material: peripheral blood. The receptors were sampled from a man aged 25 to 40 with active or convalescent COVID-19.

The chain employs TRBV6-1 and TRBJ1-5; D perhaps matches TRBD1 (6 bases). This CDR3 region has 16 residues. V was cut by 2 bases and J by 0 bases, with 11 bases left in between. Germline CDR1 reads MNHNS; CDR2 reads SASEGT. The CDR3 region has the DNA TGTGCCAGCAGTGAAACAGGGTCCGGTAGCAATCAGCCCCAGCATTTT. Protein: CASSETGSGSNQPQHF.

The chain recombines TRBV24-1 with TRBJ2-4; TRBD1 agrees at 8 bases. Trimming removed 6 bases from V and 6 bases from J; junction bases left unmatched: 12. The germline V gene has CDR1 KGHDR and CDR2 SFDVKD. CDR3 size: 16 residues. DNA of the CDR3: TGTGCCACCAGTTTTCGGGACAGGCGGACCCTAAACATTCAGTACTTC. This sequence encodes CATSFRDRRTLNIQYF.

The genes are TRBV11-2 and TRBJ2-5; 12 bases map to TRBD2. J gave up 5 bases and V 4 bases, and 14 bases lay outside the gene matches. Germline CDR1 is SGHAT and CDR2 is FQNNGV. The CDR3 length is 18 residues. Written as DNA, the CDR3 is TGTGCCAGCAGCTCGTCACCATACGCTAGCGGGGGGGCGGAGACCCAGTACTTC. The encoded protein is CASSSSPYASGGAETQYF.

This chain uses TRBV10-2 with TRBJ2-5, with TRBD2 matching over 14 bases. V gave up 7 bases and J gave up 5 bases; unmatched junction bases: 6. Germline CDR1 WSHSY, CDR2 SAAADI. CDR3 length: 15 amino acids. In DNA form, the CDR3 reads TGCGCCAGCAACCGACTAGCGGGGGGGTCTGAGACCCAGTACTTC. Translation gives CASNRLAGGSETQYF.

The chain links TRBV7-2 to TRBJ2-1, with 7 bases aligning to TRBD1. CDR3 length: 14 amino acids. Trimming cost V 9 bases and J 9 bases; bases outside gene matches: 14. CDR1 is SGHTA, CDR2 FQGNSA, per germline. The CDR3 DNA reads TGTGCCAGTAAGACCGGGACAGCCGGGCGTGAGCAGTTCTTC. Its translation: CASKTGTAGREQFF.

The J gene is TRBJ2-2, the V gene TRBV21-1; no check of the table's D call, TRBD1, against the DNA was made. TRBV21-1 is deemed a pseudogene. This CDR3 contains 22 residues. The CDR3 DNA sequence: TGTGCCAGCAGCAAAGTTCTTGTAGAAGGACAGGGGAAAACACAGAACACCGGGGAGCTGTTTTTT. Protein sequence: CASSKVLVEGQGKTQNTGELFF.

CDR3 protein: CASSVGQGTGELFF. As DNA, the CDR3 is TGTGCCAGCAGCGTAGGTCAGGGAACCGGGGAGCTGTTTTTT. This chain connects TRBV11-2 to TRBJ2-2; D perhaps matches TRBD1 (5 bases). The germline V gene encodes CDR1 SGHAT and CDR2 FQNNGV. The CDR3 runs to 14 residues. V lost 5 bases, J lost 5 bases, and 12 bases lay in between.

The CDR3 region is CASSQADRVASGYTF. CDR3 bases: TGTGCCAGCAGCCAAGCGGACAGGGTGGCCAGCGGCTACACCTTC. This chain links TRBV3-1 (or the pseudogene TRBV3-2) with TRBJ1-2; 8 bases match TRBD1. Germline CDR1 reads LGHDT; CDR2 reads YNNKEL (reference sequence). The ends lost 1 base at V and 8 bases at J; junction bases unmatched: 9. The CDR3 totals 15 residues.

This clone was counted only a few times. V gene TRBV12-3 or TRBV12-4 combines with J gene TRBJ1-3; D is possibly TRBD1 (6 bases). The length of the CDR3 is 12 residues. V was shortened by 3 bases and J by 15 bases, with 15 bases between the two germline ends. In nucleotides, the CDR3 is TGTGCCAGCAGTTTCAACAGGGTGGAGAGATATTTT. Translated: CASSFNRVERYF.

The chain carries TRBV29-1 and TRBJ1-2; 7 nucleotides match TRBD1. The junction had 3 bases not matched to a gene; V was cut back by 4 bases and J by 1 base. CDR1 and CDR2 (germline): SQVTM, ANQGSEA. The CDR3 has 13 residues. The CDR3 DNA reads as TGCAGCGTTGGGGACAGCCATAACTATGGCTACACCTTC. Translating gives CSVGDSHNYGYTF.

Here the CDR3 reads CASSQDLAGPYEQYF. The CDR3 bases are TGTGCCAGCAGCCAAGATTTGGCGGGCCCCTACGAGCAGTACTTC. J is TRBJ2-7 and V is TRBV3-1 (or the pseudogene TRBV3-2); D is possibly TRBD2 (5 bases). Looked up from germline, CDR1 is LGHDT and CDR2 is YNNKEL (reference sequence). V lost 0 bases, J lost 2 bases, and 11 bases lay in between. CDR3 size: 15 residues.

The rearrangement links TRBV9 to TRBJ2-3, with 15 bases that match TRBD2. Germline V gene lookup returns CDR1 SGDLS and CDR2 YYNGEE. V lost 3 bases and J lost 4; bases outside the gene matches: 3. The CDR3 is 16 residues long. The CDR3 protein is CASSEGLAGGSDTQYF. The CDR3 nucleotides read TGTGCCAGCAGCGAGGGACTAGCGGGGGGTTCAGATACGCAGTATTTT.

The chain employs TRBV4-3 and TRBJ1-2; 11 bases line up with TRBD1. Germline V gene lookup returns CDR1 LGHNA and CDR2 YSLEER. Losses at the gene ends were 5 bases for V and 8 bases for J; bases not matched to a gene: 10. The CDR3 consists of 15 residues. The CDR3 loop is CASSGTGGFSGGYTF. In DNA form, the CDR3 reads TGCGCCAGCAGCGGGACAGGGGGTTTTTCGGGGGGCTACACCTTC.

The chain uses TRBV29-1 and TRBJ1-1; D may be TRBD1 (5 bases). In germline, CDR1 is SQVTM, CDR2 ANQGSEA. The CDR3 is 13 residues long. Trimming stripped 7 bases from V and 3 bases from J, with 15 bases between. The CDR3 DNA sequence: TGCAGCGCCCGGGAGGGGTCGGACACTGAAGCTTTCTTT. Amino acid sequence: CSAREGSDTEAFF. Drawing the rest from reference TRBV29-1 and TRBJ1-1, the complete variable domain is SAVISQKPSRDICQRGTSLTIQCQVDSQVTMMFWYRQQPGQSLTLIATANQGSEATYESGFVIDKFPISRPNLTFSTLTVSNMSPEDSSIYLCSAREGSDTEAFFGQGTRLTVV.

The chain combines TRBV6-5 with TRBJ1-1, with D hard to call. Trimming shortened V by 2 bases and J by 3 bases, and 7 bases separated the two germline ends. This CDR3 contains 13 residues. Germline assignment: CDR1 MNHEY and CDR2 SVGAGI. The CDR3 loop is CASSYREDTEAFF. As DNA, the CDR3 is TGTGCCAGCAGTTACCGGGAGGACACTGAAGCTTTCTTT.